This T cell receptor beta chain was recorded in a study of blood T cells in healthy people across ages. Study outcomes and limitations: Diversity estimates from one million T cells were considered underestimates.

Together with a sample-barcoded 5' primer, a J-beta primer mix was included in a second PCR lasting about 7 to 11 cycles. TCRdb used MiXCR to reprocess the 5' RACE reads, holding one entry per CDR3 protein. Found here are 1.5 million to 2 million distinct CDR3 sequences, roughly 30% of them singletons; the top ten hold approximately 10%. Regarding this clonotype: Its specificity is unknown.

Per sample, a minimum of 6.5 million PBMCs were isolated. V lost 1 base to trimming and J lost 4 bases, with 20 bases between them. The germline V gene has CDR1 DFQATT and CDR2 SNEGSKA (reference sequence). This CDR3 has 16 residues. The rearrangement uses TRBV20-1 and TRBJ2-7, with D possibly being TRBD1 (6 bases). Sequences were obtained from blood. The TCR comes from a woman aged 25 to 39 in good health. The CDR3 loop is CSARVPGTMGNYEQYF. The CDR3 DNA is TGCAGTGCTAGAGTCCCCGGGACAATGGGCAATTACGAGCAGTACTTC.